This TCR beta chain was sequenced during a study of blood T cell repertoires in COVID-19. Study-wide context: T cells, B-cell-depleted T cells, or PBMCs supplied cDNA or gDNA.

TCRdb keeps only in-frame clones here, not all; method: immunoSEQ multiplex PCR. The sample holds over 150,000 clones, 87% seen once. CDR1 is LGHNA, CDR2 YNFKEQ, per germline. V shed 0 bases and J shed 2 bases, with 11 bases lying between them. The CDR3 runs to 15 residues. The chain is built from TRBV4-2 and TRBJ2-7; D perhaps matches TRBD1 (6 bases). Sequenced input: PBMCs or T cells enriched from blood (not recorded which). The clonotype originates from a woman in her forties or fifties who had recovered from COVID-19. CDR3 in amino acids: CASSQEPRGAYEQYF. As DNA, the CDR3 is TGTGCCAGCAGCCAAGAGCCCAGGGGCGCCTACGAGCAGTACTTC.